The rows below give T cell receptor beta chains drawn from one sample of a study of CD8 T cells in Susac syndrome. TCRdb recomputed calls from the immunoSEQ multiplex PCR reads with MiXCR, one row per CDR3 protein. The sample records around 270,000 distinct CDR3 sequences, about 82% being singletons. Sequencing used CD8+ T cells from PBMCs. Every receptor here comes from a human donor with multiple sclerosis. Both conserved end residues are part of each CDR3. A D gene is named only where the DNA matches it firmly. Part of the rows lack a size; the others show once, few, many or a class for expanded clones.

J	size	V	D	DNA	CDR3
TRBJ1-2	once	TRBV29-1	-	TGCAGCGTTGAAGATGAGGAAGGCTACACCTTC	CSVEDEEGYTF
TRBJ2-1	-	TRBV27	-	TGTGCCAGCAGTTATGACACTAACAATGAGCAGTTCTTC	CASSYDTNNEQFF
TRBJ2-6	few	TRBV4-1	-	TGCGCCAGCAGCCACCCCCGGGACACCGACTCTGGGGCCAACGTCCTGACTTTC	CASSHPRDTDSGANVLTF
TRBJ2-1	-	TRBV24-1	TRBD1	TGTGCCACCCGAACGACAGGGGAGGATGAGCAGTTCTTC	CATRTTGEDEQFF
TRBJ2-4	few	TRBV5-4	-	TGTGCCAGCAGCCAAGACTCGGACATTCAGTACTTC	CASSQDSDIQYF
TRBJ1-2	-	TRBV30	-	TGTGCCTGGGAAGTGACAGGAGGGTATGGCTACACCTTC	CAWEVTGGYGYTF
TRBJ2-7	-	TRBV7-2	-	TGTGCCAGCAGCTTAGGCCTAGGAGGATCCTACGAGCAGTACTTC	CASSLGLGGSYEQYF
TRBJ2-2	-	TRBV4-3	TRBD1	TGCGCCAGCAGCCGTGGGACAGGGGGCACCGGGGAGCTGTTTTTT	CASSRGTGGTGELFF
TRBJ2-6	-	TRBV25-1	-	TGTGCCAGCAGCGACAAGGACCGGGAGGGGGCCAACGTCCTGACTTTC	CASSDKDREGANVLTF
TRBJ2-3	few	TRBV18	TRBD2	TGTGCCAGCTCACCAACGGGCGGGAGGGCCGGAGATACGCAGTATTTT	CASSPTGGRAGDTQYF
TRBJ2-1	-	TRBV19	-	TGTGCCAGTAGTAGGGTAGTGGCGTACAATGAGCAGTTCTTC	CASSRVVAYNEQFF
TRBJ2-1	-	TRBV19	-	TGTGCCAGTAGTATATTTGGTCGAGGCCTGGGCTCCTACAATGAGCAGTTCTTC	CASSIFGRGLGSYNEQFF
TRBJ1-2	-	TRBV11-2	-	TGTGCCAGCATCCACTTGGGCGCTAACTATGGCTACACCTTC	CASIHLGANYGYTF
TRBJ1-5	-	TRBV30	-	TGTGCCTGGAGTGGTGGGGATGATAGCAATCAGCCCCAGCATTTT	CAWSGGDDSNQPQHF
TRBJ2-7	-	TRBV14	TRBD1	TGTGCCAGCAGCCAACTGGGTACAGGGGTCCCCTACGAGCAGTACTTC	CASSQLGTGVPYEQYF
TRBJ2-3	-	TRBV7-6	-	TGTGCCAGCAGCTTAGAGGCCAGCAGCACAGATACGCAGTATTTT	CASSLEASSTDTQYF
TRBJ1-2	-	TRBV10-3	-	TGTGCCATCAGTGAGTCGGTTGGCTACACCTTC	CAISESVGYTF
TRBJ2-2	-	TRBV4-3	-	TGCGCCAGCAGCCAAACCGGGATCGGGGAGCTGTTTTTT	CASSQTGIGELFF
TRBJ1-1	-	TRBV6-1	TRBD1	TGTGCCAGCCGTTTTGGGCAGGGGGGGGCTGAAGCTTTCTTT	CASRFGQGGAEAFF
TRBJ1-4	-	TRBV30	-	TGTGCCTGGACCCCGGGGCCCCTACATTCTTTGTCTGAAAAACTGTTTTTT	CAWTPGPLHSLSEKLFF
TRBJ2-3	-	TRBV28	-	TGTGCCAGCATCCGGGACTTTCCTTTTAGAGATACGCAGTATTTT	CASIRDFPFRDTQYF
TRBJ2-6	-	TRBV9	-	TGTGCCAGCAGCGTTTACCTGGACGGGTCTGGGGCCAACGTCCTGACTTTC	CASSVYLDGSGANVLTF
TRBJ2-7	-	TRBV27	TRBD2	TGTGCCAGTCTGGGATCCGGGAGGGGGACCTACGAGCAGTACTTC	CASLGSGRGTYEQYF
TRBJ2-1	-	TRBV30	TRBD2	TGTGCCTGGCTAGCGGAAACCTACAATGAGCAGTTCTTC	CAWLAETYNEQFF
TRBJ2-7	few	TRBV27	-	TGTGCCACCCTAGGACAGTTCCACGAGCAGTACTTC	CATLGQFHEQYF
TRBJ2-3	-	TRBV7-8	TRBD2	TGTGCCAGCGGAAGCGGGGTATCTAGCACAGATACGCAGTATTTT	CASGSGVSSTDTQYF
TRBJ1-1	-	TRBV4-3	-	TGCGCCAGCAGCCAAGATGTAGGGACACTCATGAACACTGAAGCTTTCTTT	CASSQDVGTLMNTEAFF
TRBJ2-5	-	TRBV3-1	-	TGTGCCAGCAGCCAAGTGGAGGGTCGTTGGGAGACCCAGTACTTC	CASSQVEGRWETQYF
TRBJ2-2	-	TRBV6-5	-	TGTACCAGCAGTTACTCGGGGTCTGGGCTGTTTTTT	CTSSYSGSGLFF
TRBJ1-1	-	TRBV7-6	-	TGTGCCAGCAGCTCGATGGGTGTCATGAACACTGAAGCTTTCTTT	CASSSMGVMNTEAFF
TRBJ2-7	once	TRBV25-1	TRBD2	TGTGCCAGCAGTCACGGGAGGGTGACCTACGAGCAGTACTTC	CASSHGRVTYEQYF
TRBJ1-1	-	TRBV6-2/TRBV6-3	-	TGTGCCAGCAGTTATGATATTCGCGAAGTGTGGACTGAAGCTTTCTTT	CASSYDIREVWTEAFF
TRBJ1-5	-	TRBV4-1	-	TGCGCCAGCAGCCAAGAATTCAGGGACAATCAGCCCCAGCATTTT	CASSQEFRDNQPQHF
TRBJ1-4	-	TRBV4-3	-	TGCGCCAGCAGCCCCCGAGAGCAAGTAGGTGAAAAACTGTTTTTT	CASSPREQVGEKLFF
TRBJ1-5	-	TRBV28	TRBD1	TGTGCCAGCAGGTATATGGGGACAGGCAATCAGCCCCAGCATTTT	CASRYMGTGNQPQHF
TRBJ1-4	-	TRBV9	TRBD1	TGTGCCAGCAGCGACTTAGGACAGGTCGCTACTAATGAAAAACTGTTTTTT	CASSDLGQVATNEKLFF
TRBJ2-1	-	TRBV28	TRBD2	TGTGCCAGCAGGACGACTAGCGGGAGGGCCAATGAGCAGTTCTTC	CASRTTSGRANEQFF
TRBJ2-1	once	TRBV10-1	TRBD2	TGCGCCAGCAGTGAATCCGGGACTAGGGGCGAGCAGTTCTTC	CASSESGTRGEQFF
TRBJ2-7	-	TRBV30	TRBD2	TGTGCCTGGAGAGAGACTAGCGGGTACTACGAGCAGTACTTC	CAWRETSGYYEQYF
TRBJ2-2	-	TRBV6-5	TRBD2	TGTGCCAGCAGTTATTCCACTCCGGGACTAGCGGGAGGGCAAGACACCGGGGAGCTGTTTTTT	CASSYSTPGLAGGQDTGELFF
TRBJ2-7	-	TRBV20-1	TRBD2	TGCAGTGCTAGACTAGCGGGAGACTACGAGCAGTACTTC	CSARLAGDYEQYF
TRBJ2-1	-	TRBV7-9	-	TGTGCCAGCAGCTTAGCCCCACATGTGGGGGGCTCCTACAATGAGCAGTTCTTC	CASSLAPHVGGSYNEQFF
TRBJ2-3	-	TRBV6-5	-	TGTGCCAGCACTACCTGGGGGTCTAGCACAGATACGCAGTATTTT	CASTTWGSSTDTQYF
TRBJ2-3	-	TRBV27	-	TGTGCCAGCACCTTCGTATCTAGCACAGATACGCAGTATTTT	CASTFVSSTDTQYF
TRBJ2-3	-	TRBV27	TRBD1	TGTGCCAGCAGTCCGGGACAGGGGACCACAGATACGCAGTATTTT	CASSPGQGTTDTQYF
TRBJ1-1	once	TRBV30	TRBD1	TGTGCCTGGTCAACAGGGGGCGGCACTGAAGCTTTCTTT	CAWSTGGGTEAFF
TRBJ1-2	-	TRBV12-3/TRBV12-4	TRBD1	TGTGCCAGCAGTTTATTGCGGCGGCAGGGGGCGGCAGGCTACACCTTC	CASSLLRRQGAAGYTF
TRBJ2-1	-	TRBV4-3	-	TGCGCCAGCAGTCTTACAGACAAATTCTACAATGAGCAGTTCTTC	CASSLTDKFYNEQFF
TRBJ1-4	-	TRBV14	-	TGTGCCAGCAGCCAAGATTCGGGCGAGAGGACAGATTTTCCTAATGAAAAACTGTTTTTT	CASSQDSGERTDFPNEKLFF
TRBJ2-7	-	TRBV5-6	-	TGTGCCAGCAGCTATACCGGGCCGGTGGGCCCCTACGAGCAGTACTTC	CASSYTGPVGPYEQYF
TRBJ1-5	-	TRBV19	TRBD1	TGTGCCAGTAGTATCCGGGACAGGGCTCAGCCCCAGCATTTT	CASSIRDRAQPQHF
TRBJ2-5	-	TRBV28	-	TGTGCCAGCAGTCCCCCAGCACAGCAAGAGACCCAGTACTTC	CASSPPAQQETQYF
TRBJ1-2	few	TRBV4-1	TRBD1	TGCGCCAGCAGCCAAGATGGACAGGCCCGCCGAGGCTACACCTTC	CASSQDGQARRGYTF
TRBJ2-3	-	TRBV12-3/TRBV12-4	TRBD2	TGTGCCAGCAGTTCCGGGGGACTAGTATTAGATACGCAGTATTTT	CASSSGGLVLDTQYF
TRBJ2-7	-	TRBV29-1	TRBD2	TGCAGCGTTGCGCGGACTAGCGGATACTACGAGCAGTACTTC	CSVARTSGYYEQYF
TRBJ2-7	-	TRBV30	-	TGTGCCTGGAGAGGGCGAGAGGCTGGCTACGAGCAGTACTTC	CAWRGREAGYEQYF
TRBJ2-7	-	TRBV7-9	TRBD1	TGTGCCAGCAGCTCCCCCGCGGGCTGGACAGGGGGTTCCTACGAGCAGTACTTC	CASSSPAGWTGGSYEQYF
TRBJ2-7	-	TRBV27	-	TGTGCCAGCAGTTTCATTTCAATCCAGGGTTCCTACGAGCAGTACTTC	CASSFISIQGSYEQYF